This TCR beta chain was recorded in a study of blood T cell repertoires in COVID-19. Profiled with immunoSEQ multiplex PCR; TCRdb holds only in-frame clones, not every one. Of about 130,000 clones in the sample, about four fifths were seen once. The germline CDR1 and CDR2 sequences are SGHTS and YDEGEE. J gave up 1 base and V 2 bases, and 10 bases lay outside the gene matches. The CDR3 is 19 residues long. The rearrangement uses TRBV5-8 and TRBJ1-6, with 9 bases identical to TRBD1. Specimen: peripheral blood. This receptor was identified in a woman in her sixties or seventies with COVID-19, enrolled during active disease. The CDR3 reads CASSFRDRVVGSYNSPLHF. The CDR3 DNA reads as TGTGCCAGCAGCTTCCGGGACAGGGTAGTGGGTTCCTATAATTCACCCCTCCACTTT.